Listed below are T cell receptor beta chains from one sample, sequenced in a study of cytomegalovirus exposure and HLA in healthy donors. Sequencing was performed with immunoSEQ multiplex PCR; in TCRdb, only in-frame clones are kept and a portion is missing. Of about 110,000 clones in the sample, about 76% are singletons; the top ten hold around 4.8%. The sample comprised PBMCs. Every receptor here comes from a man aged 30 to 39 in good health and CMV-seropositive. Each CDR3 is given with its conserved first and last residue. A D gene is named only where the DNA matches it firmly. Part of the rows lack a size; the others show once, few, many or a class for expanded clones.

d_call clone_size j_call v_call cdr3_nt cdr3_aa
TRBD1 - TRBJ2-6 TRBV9 TGTGCCAGCAGCGAGCGGACAGGGGCGCCTGGGGCCAACGTCCTGACTTTC CASSERTGAPGANVLTF
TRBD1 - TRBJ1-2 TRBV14 TGTGCCAGTTCGACAGGGAACTATGGCTACACCTTC CASSTGNYGYTF
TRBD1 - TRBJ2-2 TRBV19 TGTGCCAGTAGTACCACAGGGGCGGCGAACACCGGGGAGCTGTTTTTT CASSTTGAANTGELFF
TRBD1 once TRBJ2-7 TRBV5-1 TGCGCCAGCAGCCTGGACAGGGGGCCCTACGAGCAGTACTTC CASSLDRGPYEQYF
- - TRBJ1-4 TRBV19 TGTGCCAGTAGTTCGTCCCACAGACAGGCCACGAATGAAAAACTGTTTTTT CASSSSHRQATNEKLFF
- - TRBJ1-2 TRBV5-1 TGCGCCAGCAGCTTCTTTCGCAGGGGAGACGGCTACACCTTC CASSFFRRGDGYTF
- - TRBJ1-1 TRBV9 TGTGCCAGCAGCGTATTACAGACCACTGAAGCTTTCTTT CASSVLQTTEAFF
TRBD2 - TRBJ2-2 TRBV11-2 TGTGCCAGCAGCCCCGGGACTAGCAGTGACACCGGGGAGCTGTTTTTT CASSPGTSSDTGELFF
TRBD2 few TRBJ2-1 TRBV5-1 TGCGCCAGCAGCCTTGACCCTTCGGGGGGGCAGAATCGTGAGCAGTTCTTC CASSLDPSGGQNREQFF
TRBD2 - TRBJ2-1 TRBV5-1 TGCGCCAGCAGCTCCCTAGGGCGGGGGGGCAATGAGCAGTTCTTC CASSSLGRGGNEQFF
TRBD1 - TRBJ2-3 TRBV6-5 TGTGCCAGCGTAATACAGGGGCCCCACGGGGAGACGCAGTATTTT CASVIQGPHGETQYF
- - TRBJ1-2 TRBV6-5 TGTGCCAGCAGTTACCGGGGGGCGAGTGGCTACACCTTC CASSYRGASGYTF
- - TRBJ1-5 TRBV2 TGTGCCAGCAGTCTACAGGGAAATCAGCCCCAGCATTTT CASSLQGNQPQHF
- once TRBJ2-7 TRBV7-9 TGTGCCAGCAGCTTAGACAGGGACGAGCAGTACTTC CASSLDRDEQYF
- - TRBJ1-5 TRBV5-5 TGTGCCAGCAGCTTGGGACAGCTGGGGCAGCCCCAGCATTTT CASSLGQLGQPQHF